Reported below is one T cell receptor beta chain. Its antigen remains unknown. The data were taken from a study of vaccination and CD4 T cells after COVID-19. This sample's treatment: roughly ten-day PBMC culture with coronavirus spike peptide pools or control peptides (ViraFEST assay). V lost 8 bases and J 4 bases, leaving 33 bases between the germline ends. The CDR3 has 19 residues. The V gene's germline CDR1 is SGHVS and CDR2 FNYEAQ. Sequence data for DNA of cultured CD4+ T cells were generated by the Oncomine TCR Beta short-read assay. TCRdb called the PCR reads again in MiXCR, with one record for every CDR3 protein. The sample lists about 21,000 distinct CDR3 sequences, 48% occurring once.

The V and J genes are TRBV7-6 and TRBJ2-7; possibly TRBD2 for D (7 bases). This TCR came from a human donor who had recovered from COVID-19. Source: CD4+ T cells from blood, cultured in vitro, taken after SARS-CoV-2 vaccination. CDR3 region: CASGSLVGRTRGITYEQYF. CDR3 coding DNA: TGTGCCAGCGGCTCCTTGGTCGGGAGGACAAGGGGGATTACATACGAGCAGTACTTC.